The subject of this entry is one TCR beta chain. This receptor's antigen is unknown. Per-base quality was not reported, and no clone a single base away is much larger than it. RNA was extracted using the RNeasy kit, and roughly 0.5 to 1 microgram was reverse transcribed with random hexamers. The immunoSEQ multiplex PCR assay, covering 54 Vbeta and 13 Jbeta segments, was used to amplify TCR beta CDR3 regions. Bias from PCR amplification was corrected by using a synthetic template baseline for primer optimization and for computational correction. Turning to the authors' computational methods: Reads were assigned to V, D and J genes according to IMGT and analyzed in immunoSEQ Analyzer, with only productive sequences retained. To calculate clonality, Shannon entropy was normalized by log2 of the number of productive unique sequences and then subtracted from one. For each patient and control, public and private clones were evaluated within the 100 most prevalent clones. Clones were defined as Susac-specific if absent from the healthy and MS cohorts, from 1052 published viral clones and from other ImmuneACCESS disease sequences. The public reads were reprocessed in TCRdb via fastp at Q25 and MiXCR, keeping in-frame beta chains. Here each entry gathers all rows of one CDR3 protein and keeps the most common genes and DNA. For this entry, the V and J calls and clone size follow TCRdb and not the study's own pipeline. Recorded for this sample are 150,000 to 200,000 distinct CDR3 sequences; about 95% of them occurred a single time. About 0.15% of the sample comes from the top ten.

The data were taken from a study of CD8 T cells in Susac syndrome (dated 2019 in TCRdb). Looking at the study overall: Whether CD8+ T cell activation and differentiation in Susac syndrome was antigen driven was tested using repertoire sequencing. The study compared CD8+ T cell repertoire clonality among 12 healthy donors, 14 Susac syndrome patients and about 16 multiple sclerosis patients.

Peripheral blood CD8+ and CD4+ T cells from healthy donors, Susac syndrome patients and multiple sclerosis patients were profiled using high-throughput TCR beta sequencing. The multiple sclerosis controls were treatment-naive patients whose relapsing-remitting disease, either stable or active, fulfilled the revised McDonald criteria. Bulk CD8+ and CD4+ T cells were purified magnetically by negative isolation, whereas CD8+ TEMRA cells were enriched by FACS. Blood was drawn into EDTA tubes, processed within 24 hours, and PBMCs were isolated by density gradient centrifugation. PBMCs intended for TCR sequencing were frozen in liquid nitrogen and were later thawed in a 37 degrees C water bath. The sorted or isolated CD4+, CD8+ and CD8+ TEMRA cells reached a purity of at least 90%. Spanning cysteine to phenylalanine, the CDR3 consists of 13 amino acids. Of the read, only the CDR3 DNA is kept; its 39 bases are in frame from base 1. Trimming takes 11 bases from V and 2 bases from J, and the germline ends sit 15 bases apart.

Broad study findings and their caveats: The TCR sequencing and HLA analysis was acknowledged to have included a relatively small number of individuals.

The receptor chain draws on TRBV12-3 or TRBV12-4 and TRBJ1-1; the D gene is perhaps TRBD1, from 5 matching bases. The sequence was collected from a human donor with multiple sclerosis. What was sequenced was CD8+ T cells from PBMCs. CDR3 region: CAGQGGDNTEAFF. The nucleotide sequence is given as TGTGCCGGGCAGGGAGGGGATAACACTGAAGCTTTCTTT.